Following are 21 T cell receptor beta chains from one sample sequenced in a study of cytomegalovirus exposure and HLA in healthy donors. This PCR relied on a set of 60 Vbeta primers and 13 Jbeta primers. Sequencing used immunoSEQ multiplex PCR; TCRdb keeps in-frame clones, though not all of them. This table holds some 150,000 clones, about 82% found once. Sequences were obtained from PBMCs. Receptors were obtained from a woman in her twenties or thirties in good health and CMV-seropositive.

The CDR3 region is CASSLAYKEPARPQHF. The CDR3 nucleotides read TGTGCCAGCAGCTTAGCGTACAAGGAGCCTGCGCGGCCCCAGCATTTT. The chain links TRBV7-8 to TRBJ1-5, with D hard to call. CDR1 SGHVS and CDR2 FQNEAQ come from the germline V gene. This CDR3 region has 16 residues. V dropped 0 bases and J dropped 9 bases, with 18 bases sitting between them.

This chain uses TRBV4-2 with TRBJ1-3; D unclear. This CDR3 spans 15 amino acids. Deletions cut 5 bases from V and 2 bases from J, with 13 bases between. Germline assignment: CDR1 LGHNA and CDR2 YNFKEQ. CDR3 DNA: TGTGCCAGCAGCGCCGGGGAGGGCCCTGGAAACACCATATATTTT. Protein sequence: CASSAGEGPGNTIYF.

V usage is TRBV10-3 and J usage is TRBJ1-1, with D unclear. Germline V CDR1 and CDR2: ENHRY, SYGVKD. The V and J ends lost 5 bases and 1 base respectively, with 5 bases between them. This CDR3 has 12 amino acids. CDR3 in amino acids: CAISTPNTEAFF. As DNA, the CDR3 is TGTGCCATCAGTACACCGAACACTGAAGCTTTCTTT.

This chain joins TRBV19 and TRBJ2-1; maybe TRBD2 (6 bases). V shed 5 bases and J shed 9 bases, with 14 bases lying between them. This CDR3 contains 13 residues. Germline loops: CDR1 LNHDA, CDR2 SQIVND (reference sequence). The CDR3, as DNA: TGTGCCAGTAGTTCGGGACTGGGGGGTGAGCAGTTCTTC. Translation gives CASSSGLGGEQFF.

V and J are TRBV5-1 and TRBJ2-6, with 7 bases that match TRBD1. V was pared by 4 bases and J by 0 bases, with 4 bases of the junction left unmatched. The CDR3 is 16 residues long. The germline V gene has CDR1 SGHRS and CDR2 YFSETQ. The chain's CDR3 is CASSTGQASGANVLTF. The CDR3 DNA reads as TGCGCCAGCAGCACTGGACAGGCCTCTGGGGCCAACGTCCTGACTTTC. Full variable domain (outside the CDR3, taken from reference TRBV5-1 and TRBJ2-6): KAGVTQTPRYLIKTRGQQVTLSCSPISGHRSVSWYQQTPGQGLQFLFEYFSETQRNKGNFPGRFSGRQFSNSRSEMNVSTLELGDSALYLCASSTGQASGANVLTFGAGSRLTVL.

The chain carries TRBV5-4 and TRBJ2-7; 11 bases agree with TRBD1. CDR1 SGHNT and CDR2 YYREEE come from the germline V gene (reference sequence). J lost 3 bases, V lost 9 bases, and 5 bases had no gene match. This CDR3 is 13 amino acids long. The CDR3 sequence is CATRTGGIYEQYF. Written as DNA, the CDR3 is TGTGCCACCCGGACAGGGGGCATCTACGAGCAGTACTTC. The whole variable domain, remainder taken from reference TRBV5-4 and TRBJ2-7, is ETGVTQSPTHLIKTRGQQVTLRCSSQSGHNTVSWYQQALGQGPQFIFQYYREEENGRGNFPPRFSGLQFPNYSSELNVNALELDDSALYLCATRTGGIYEQYFGPGTRLTVT.

This clone has only one observation. The V call is TRBV19, the J call TRBJ1-2; the D gene is possibly TRBD1 (5 bases). V was trimmed by 2 bases and J by 5 bases, leaving 12 bases between them. Germline V gene data show CDR1 as LNHDA and CDR2 as SQIVND (reference sequence). This CDR3 spans 14 amino acids. CDR3 nucleotides: TGTGCCAGTAGTATAATAACAGGTTTTTATGGCTACACCTTC. This translates into CASSIITGFYGYTF.

The chain joins TRBV6-5 to TRBJ1-2, with D unresolved. V lost 0 bases to trimming and J lost 2 bases, with 7 bases between them. The CDR3 loop spans 14 amino acids. Germline lookup yields CDR1 MNHEY and CDR2 SVGAGI. The CDR3 bases are TGTGCCAGCAGTTACTCGCAACAAAACTATGGCTACACCTTC. It yields the protein CASSYSQQNYGYTF.

The gene calls are TRBV11-2 and TRBJ1-1, with 8 positions matching TRBD1. Germline CDR1 SGHAT, CDR2 FQNNGV. The length of the CDR3 is 13 residues. The J segment lost 6 bases and the V segment lost 2 bases, leaving 2 bases of the junction unmatched. CDR3 DNA sequence: TGTGCCAGCAGCTTACAGGGGGCCGCTGAAGCTTTCTTT. It is translated as CASSLQGAAEAFF.

This sequence joins TRBV9 and TRBJ2-2, with TRBD1 matching over 10 bases. The germline CDR1 and CDR2 sequences are SGDLS and YYNGEE. The CDR3 runs to 19 residues. Trimming cost V 5 bases and J 1 base; bases outside gene matches: 14. DNA for the CDR3: TGTGCCAGCAGGGATAACCGGGACAGGGGAAACTTGAACACCGGGGAGCTGTTTTTT. As protein: CASRDNRDRGNLNTGELFF.

About this clone: A junction boundary mismatches the germline segment, possibly from a read error. The chain carries TRBV7-9 and TRBJ1-3; 9 bases map to TRBD1. The CDR3 spans 16 residues. Per germline, CDR1 SEHNR and CDR2 FQNEAQ (reference sequence). The CDR3 sequence: CSSSKGQGSSGNTIYF. The CDR3 bases are TGTTCCAGCAGCAAGGGACAGGGTTCCTCTGGAAACACCATATATTTT.

The rearrangement links TRBV28 to TRBJ1-1; D remains ambiguous. V was trimmed by 4 bases and J by 0 bases, leaving 15 bases between them. Germline V gene lookup returns CDR1 MDHEN and CDR2 SYDVKM. There are 16 residues in the CDR3. CDR3 residues: CASSYLGEGMNTEAFF. The CDR3 bases are TGTGCCAGCAGTTATCTTGGGGAGGGCATGAACACTGAAGCTTTCTTT.

This chain links TRBV5-4 with TRBJ2-3; the match to TRBD2 covers 11 bases. V shed 3 bases, J shed 9 bases, and the junction held 6 bases outside the gene matches. Germline V gives CDR1 SGHNT, CDR2 YYREEE (reference sequence). CDR3 length: 14 residues. In DNA, the CDR3 is TGTGCCAGCAGCTCCCCTAGCGGGGGGACGACGCAGTATTTT. Encoded protein: CASSSPSGGTTQYF.

This clone has only a few counts. The chain employs TRBV7-6 and TRBJ1-2; D call uncertain. Between the trimmed V and J ends, which lost 7 bases and 7 bases, there was a span of 16 bases. The V gene's germline CDR1 is SGHVS and CDR2 FNYEAQ. This CDR3 spans 13 amino acids. CDR3 sequence reads: CASTPDIVTGYTF. CDR3 bases: TGTGCCAGCACCCCCGACATCGTTACTGGCTACACCTTC.

This sequence joins TRBV6-9 and TRBJ2-4; 9 bases are a match to TRBD1. This CDR3 has 17 residues. CDR1 and CDR2 (germline): MNHGY, SVAAGI. With 4 bases clipped from V and 0 bases from J, the junction kept 7 bases outside the gene matches. The CDR3 DNA sequence: TGTGCCAGCAGTTCGGGACAGGGCAGTTTAGCCAAAAACATTCAGTACTTC. Its protein product is CASSSGQGSLAKNIQYF.

J is TRBJ2-7 and V is TRBV5-1; TRBD1 aligns across 7 bases. CDR3 size: 14 residues. Germline CDR1 is SGHRS and CDR2 is YFSETQ. V lost 5 bases and J lost 3; bases outside the gene matches: 8. This CDR3 is CASRRDSEGYEQYF. In DNA form, the CDR3 reads TGCGCCAGCAGACGGGACAGCGAAGGCTACGAGCAGTACTTC.

In its sample, this clone was seen once. This rearrangement joins TRBV10-3 to TRBJ1-5; D unresolved. In germline, CDR1 is ENHRY, CDR2 SYGVKD. The CDR3 length is 16 residues. V lost 3 bases and J 0 bases, leaving 12 bases between the germline ends. Written as DNA, the CDR3 is TGTGCCATCAGTGAACGCAGAAAAGATAGCAATCAGCCCCAGCATTTT. It encodes CAISERRKDSNQPQHF.

The chain combines TRBV5-1 with TRBJ2-7, with TRBD2 matching over 10 bases. The CDR3 runs 15 residues. CDR1 and CDR2 (germline): SGHRS, YFSETQ. The trim removed 3 bases at V and 2 bases at J, leaving 5 bases unmatched. CDR3 coding DNA: TGCGCCAGCAGCTACGTAGCGGGGGGCGCCTACGAGCAGTACTTC. It is translated as CASSYVAGGAYEQYF.

The CDR3 region has the DNA TGCGCCAGCAGCCAAGATAGCCCGGGGGGCTTCTACAATGAGCAGTTCTTC. Protein sequence: CASSQDSPGGFYNEQFF. The chain recombines TRBV4-3 with TRBJ2-1, with D perhaps TRBD2 (7 bases). This CDR3 has 17 amino acids. CDR1 is LGHNA, CDR2 YSLEER, per germline. Trimming removed 0 bases at V and 3 bases at J, with 15 bases between.

The chain couples TRBV18 to TRBJ1-5, with 7 positions matching TRBD1. Trimming took 2 bases from V and 11 from J; bases not matched to a gene: 9. Germline CDR1 and CDR2: KGHSH and LQKENI. This CDR3 region has 14 residues. The CDR3, as DNA: TGTGCCAGCTCACCATTCGACGGTACAGGGGCCCAGCATTTT. Translation gives CASSPFDGTGAQHF.

CDR3 residues: CASSVDRSGEQYF. CDR3 DNA sequence: TGTGCCAGCAGTGTCGACAGGTCTGGAGAGCAGTACTTC. The chain employs TRBV2 and TRBJ2-7; tentatively, D is TRBD1 (6 bases). Germline assignment: CDR1 SNHLY and CDR2 FYNNEI. The V gene lost 4 bases and the J gene lost 7 bases, with 14 bases spanning the gap. CDR3 length: 13 amino acids.